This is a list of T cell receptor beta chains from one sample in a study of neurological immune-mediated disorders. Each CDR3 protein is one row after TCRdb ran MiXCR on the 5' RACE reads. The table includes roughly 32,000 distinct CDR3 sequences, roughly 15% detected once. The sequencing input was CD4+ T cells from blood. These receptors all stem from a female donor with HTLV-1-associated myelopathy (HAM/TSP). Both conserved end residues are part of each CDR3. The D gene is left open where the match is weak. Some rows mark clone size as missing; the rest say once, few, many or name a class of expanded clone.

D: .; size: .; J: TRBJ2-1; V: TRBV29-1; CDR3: CSVDPSYNEKLF; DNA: TGCAGCGTTGACCCCTCCTACAATGAGAAGTTATTC
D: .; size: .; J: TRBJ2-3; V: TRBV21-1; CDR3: CASSKDTRTSGGLDTQYF; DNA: TGTGCCAGCAGCAAAGACACCCGGACTAGCGGGGGTTTAGATACGCAGTATTTT
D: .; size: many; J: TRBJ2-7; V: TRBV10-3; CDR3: CAISDPTGSYEQYF; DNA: TGTGCCATCAGTGACCCCACAGGCTCCTACGAGCAGTACTTC
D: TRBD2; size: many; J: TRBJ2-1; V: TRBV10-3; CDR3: CAIRASGGRDEQFF; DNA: TGTGCCATCAGGGCTAGCGGGGGGCGGGATGAGCAGTTCTTC
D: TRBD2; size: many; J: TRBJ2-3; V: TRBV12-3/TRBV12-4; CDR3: CASSLSRLAADTQYF; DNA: TGTGCCAGCAGTTTATCTCGTCTAGCGGCAGATACGCAGTATTTT
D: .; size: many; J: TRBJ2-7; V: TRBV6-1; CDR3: CASRRAPYEQYF; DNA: TGTGCTTCCAGGAGGGCCCCCTACGAGCAGTACTTC
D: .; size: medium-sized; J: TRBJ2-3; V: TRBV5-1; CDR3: CASSWGRITDTQYF; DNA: TGCGCCAGCAGCTGGGGGCGGATCACAGATACGCAGTATTTT
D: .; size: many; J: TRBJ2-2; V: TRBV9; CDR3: CASSAGKSTGELFF; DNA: TGTGCCAGCAGCGCAGGAAAGAGCACCGGGGAGCTGTTTTTT
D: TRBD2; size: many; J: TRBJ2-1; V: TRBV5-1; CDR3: CASSLGAGGPNEQFF; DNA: TGCGCCAGCAGCTTGGGAGCGGGAGGGCCGAATGAGCAGTTCTTC
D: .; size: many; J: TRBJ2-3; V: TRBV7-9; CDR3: CASSLDGVRADTQYF; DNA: TGTGCCAGCAGCTTAGACGGGGTGAGGGCAGATACGCAGTATTTT
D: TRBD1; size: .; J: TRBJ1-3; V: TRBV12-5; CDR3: CASGLGQGVSGNTIYF; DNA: TGTGCTAGTGGTTTGGGACAGGGGGTATCTGGAAACACCATATATTTT
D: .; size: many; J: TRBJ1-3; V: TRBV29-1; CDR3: CSVGFRGNTIYF; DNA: TGCAGCGTTGGGTTTAGAGGAAACACCATATATTTT
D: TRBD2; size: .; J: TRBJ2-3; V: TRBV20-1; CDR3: CSARPLAGASNTQYF; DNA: TGCAGTGCTAGACCGCTAGCGGGGGCCTCAAATACGCAGTATTTT